This TCR beta chain emerged from a study of patients and donors after allogeneic stem cell transplantation. This clonotype was detected only a few times. A single record per CDR3 protein comes from TCRdb applying MiXCR to the RT-PCR reads. The sample consists of about a million distinct CDR3 sequences, around 17% of them appearing once. The germline gives CDR1 KGHSH, CDR2 LQKENI. The CDR3 contains 12 residues. Trimming shortened V by 2 bases and J by 9 bases, and 8 bases separated the two germline ends. The receptor's source is a human donor who was either an allogeneic HSCT recipient or a stem cell or donor lymphocyte infusion donor (not recorded which). It is not recorded whose cells these are; they may come from a transplant donor. Sequenced material: blood, either unsorted or a sorted T cell fraction (not recorded which). This chain joins TRBV18 and TRBJ2-4, with D possibly being TRBD2 (5 bases). CDR3 in DNA: TGTGCCAGCTCACCAATACGGGGCATTCAGTACTTC. This codes for CASSPIRGIQYF.